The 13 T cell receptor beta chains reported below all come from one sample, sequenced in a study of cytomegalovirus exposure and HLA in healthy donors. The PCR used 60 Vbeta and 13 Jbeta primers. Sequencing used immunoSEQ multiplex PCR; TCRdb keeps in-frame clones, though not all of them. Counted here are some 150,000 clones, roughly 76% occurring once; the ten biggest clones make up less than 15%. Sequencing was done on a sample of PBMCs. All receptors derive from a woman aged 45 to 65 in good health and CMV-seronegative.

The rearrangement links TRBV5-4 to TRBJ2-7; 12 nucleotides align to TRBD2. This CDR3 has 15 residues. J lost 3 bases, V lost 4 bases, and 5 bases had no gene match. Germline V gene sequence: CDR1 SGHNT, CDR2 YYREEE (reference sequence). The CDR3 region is CASSGGGLAGYEQYF. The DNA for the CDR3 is TGTGCCAGCAGCGGGGGGGGACTAGCGGGCTACGAGCAGTACTTC.

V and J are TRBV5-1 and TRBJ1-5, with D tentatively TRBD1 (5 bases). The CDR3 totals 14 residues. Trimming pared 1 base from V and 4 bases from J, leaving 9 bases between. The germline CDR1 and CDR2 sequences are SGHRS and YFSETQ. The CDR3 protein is CASSLSGGNQPQHF. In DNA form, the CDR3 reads TGCGCCAGCAGCTTGTCCGGGGGTAATCAGCCCCAGCATTTT.

The CDR3 here is CASSNPGQGLNEQFF. The CDR3 DNA reads TGTGCCAGCAGTAATCCGGGACAGGGGTTAAATGAGCAGTTCTTC. V is TRBV6-1 and J is TRBJ2-1; TRBD1 aligns across 10 bases. This CDR3 contains 15 residues. The germline V gene has CDR1 MNHNS and CDR2 SASEGT. V lost 5 bases to trimming and J lost 7 bases; unmatched junction nucleotides: 8.

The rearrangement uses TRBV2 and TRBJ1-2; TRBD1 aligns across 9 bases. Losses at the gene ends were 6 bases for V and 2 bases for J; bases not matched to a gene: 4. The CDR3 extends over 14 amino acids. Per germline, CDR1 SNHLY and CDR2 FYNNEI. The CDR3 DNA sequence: TGTGCCAGCAGACAGGGGGCGGGAAACTATGGCTACACCTTC. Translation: CASRQGAGNYGYTF.

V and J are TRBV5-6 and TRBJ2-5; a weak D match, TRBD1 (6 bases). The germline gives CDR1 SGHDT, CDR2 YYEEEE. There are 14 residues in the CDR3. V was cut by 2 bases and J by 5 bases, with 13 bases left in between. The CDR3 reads CASSFGGGWETQYF. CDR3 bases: TGTGCCAGCAGCTTTGGGGGCGGCTGGGAGACCCAGTACTTC. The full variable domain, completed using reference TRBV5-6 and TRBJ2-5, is DAGVTQSPTHLIKTRGQQVTLRCSPKSGHDTVSWYQQALGQGPQFIFQYYEEEERQRGNFPDRFSGHQFPNYSSELNVNALLLGDSALYLCASSFGGGWETQYFGPGTRLLVL.

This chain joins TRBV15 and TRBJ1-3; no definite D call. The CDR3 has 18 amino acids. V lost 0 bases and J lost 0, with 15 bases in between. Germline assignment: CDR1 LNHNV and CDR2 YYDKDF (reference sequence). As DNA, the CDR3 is TGTGCCACCAGCAGAGAGTTGGGAGCACAATCCTCTGGAAACACCATATATTTT. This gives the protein CATSRELGAQSSGNTIYF.

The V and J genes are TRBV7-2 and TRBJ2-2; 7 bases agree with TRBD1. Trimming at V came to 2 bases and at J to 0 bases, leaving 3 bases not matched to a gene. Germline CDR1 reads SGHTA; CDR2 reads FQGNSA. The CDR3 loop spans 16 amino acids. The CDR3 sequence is CASSLRGPSNTGELFF. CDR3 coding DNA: TGTGCCAGCAGCTTAAGGGGGCCCTCGAACACCGGGGAGCTGTTTTTT.

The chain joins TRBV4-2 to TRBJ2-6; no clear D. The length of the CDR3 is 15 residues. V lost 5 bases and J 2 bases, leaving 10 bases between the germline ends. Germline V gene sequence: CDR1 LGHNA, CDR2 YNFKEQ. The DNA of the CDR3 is TGTGCCAGCAGCGGGCCCGTAGCTGGGGCCAACGTCCTGACTTTC. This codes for CASSGPVAGANVLTF.

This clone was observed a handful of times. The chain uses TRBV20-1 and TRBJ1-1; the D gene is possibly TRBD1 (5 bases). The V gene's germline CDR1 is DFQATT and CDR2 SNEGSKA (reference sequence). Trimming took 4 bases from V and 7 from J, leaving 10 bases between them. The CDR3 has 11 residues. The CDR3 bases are TGCAGTGCTACAGGGAAGAGTGAAGCTTTCTTT. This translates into CSATGKSEAFF.

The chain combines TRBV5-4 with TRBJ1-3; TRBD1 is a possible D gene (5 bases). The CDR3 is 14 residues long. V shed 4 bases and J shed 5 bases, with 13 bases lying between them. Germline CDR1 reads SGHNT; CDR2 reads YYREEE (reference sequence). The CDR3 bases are TGTGCCAGCAGCCCCTCGGAGGGGAGAAACACCATATATTTT. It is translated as CASSPSEGRNTIYF.

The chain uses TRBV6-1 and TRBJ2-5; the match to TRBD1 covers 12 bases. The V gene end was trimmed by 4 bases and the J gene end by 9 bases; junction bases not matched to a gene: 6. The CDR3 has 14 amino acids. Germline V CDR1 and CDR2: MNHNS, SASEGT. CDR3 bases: TGTGCCAGCAGTGCCGGGGACAGGGGGCGGCCCCAGTACTTC. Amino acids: CASSAGDRGRPQYF.

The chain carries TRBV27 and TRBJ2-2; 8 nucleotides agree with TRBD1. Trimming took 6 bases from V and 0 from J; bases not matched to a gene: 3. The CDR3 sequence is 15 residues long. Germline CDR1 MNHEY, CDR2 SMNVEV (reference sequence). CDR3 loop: CASSRDRPNTGELFF. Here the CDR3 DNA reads TGTGCCAGCAGCCGGGACAGGCCGAACACCGGGGAGCTGTTTTTT.

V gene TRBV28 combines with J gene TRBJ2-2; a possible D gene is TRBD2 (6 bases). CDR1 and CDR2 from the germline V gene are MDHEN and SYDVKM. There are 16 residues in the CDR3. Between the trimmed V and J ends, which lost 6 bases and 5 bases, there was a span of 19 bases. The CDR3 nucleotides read TGTGCCAGCAGCATGCTTGGGGGGAGAAGTACCGGGGAGCTGTTTTTT. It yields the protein CASSMLGGRSTGELFF.